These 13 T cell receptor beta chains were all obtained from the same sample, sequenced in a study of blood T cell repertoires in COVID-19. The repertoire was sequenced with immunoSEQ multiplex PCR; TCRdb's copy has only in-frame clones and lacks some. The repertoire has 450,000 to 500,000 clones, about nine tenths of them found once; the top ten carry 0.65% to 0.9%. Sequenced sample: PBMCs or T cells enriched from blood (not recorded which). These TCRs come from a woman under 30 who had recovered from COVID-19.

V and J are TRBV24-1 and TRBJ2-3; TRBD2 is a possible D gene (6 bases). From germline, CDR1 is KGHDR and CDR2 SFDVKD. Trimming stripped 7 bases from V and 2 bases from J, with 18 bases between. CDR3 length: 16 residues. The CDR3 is CATSHAQGGTTDTQYF. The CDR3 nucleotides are TGTGCCACCAGCCACGCGCAGGGAGGTACCACAGATACGCAGTATTTT.

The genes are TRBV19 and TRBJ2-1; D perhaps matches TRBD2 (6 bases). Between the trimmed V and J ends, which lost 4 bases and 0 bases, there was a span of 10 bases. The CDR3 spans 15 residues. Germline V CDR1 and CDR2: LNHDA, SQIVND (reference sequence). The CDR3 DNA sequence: TGTGCCAGTAGTACACGGGGGAGCTCCTACAATGAGCAGTTCTTC. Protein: CASSTRGSSYNEQFF.

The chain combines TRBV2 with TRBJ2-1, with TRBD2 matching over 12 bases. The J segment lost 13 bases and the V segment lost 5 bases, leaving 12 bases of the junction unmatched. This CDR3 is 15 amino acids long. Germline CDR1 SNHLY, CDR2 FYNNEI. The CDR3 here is CASSSRLAGGKPQFF. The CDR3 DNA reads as TGTGCCAGCAGTTCCAGGCTAGCGGGGGGGAAGCCTCAGTTCTTC.

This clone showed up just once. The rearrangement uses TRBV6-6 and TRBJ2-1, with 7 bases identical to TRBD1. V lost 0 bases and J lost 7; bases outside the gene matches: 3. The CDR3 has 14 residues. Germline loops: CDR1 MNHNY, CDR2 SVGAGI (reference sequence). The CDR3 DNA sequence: TGTGCCAGCAGTTACTCCGACAGGGAAAATGAGCAGTTCTTC. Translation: CASSYSDRENEQFF.

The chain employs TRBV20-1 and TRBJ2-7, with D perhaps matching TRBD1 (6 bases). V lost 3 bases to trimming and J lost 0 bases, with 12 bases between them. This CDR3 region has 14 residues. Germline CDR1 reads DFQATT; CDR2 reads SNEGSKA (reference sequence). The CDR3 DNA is TGCAGTGCTAGTGGGACAACGAGCTCCTACGAGCAGTACTTC. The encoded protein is CSASGTTSSYEQYF.

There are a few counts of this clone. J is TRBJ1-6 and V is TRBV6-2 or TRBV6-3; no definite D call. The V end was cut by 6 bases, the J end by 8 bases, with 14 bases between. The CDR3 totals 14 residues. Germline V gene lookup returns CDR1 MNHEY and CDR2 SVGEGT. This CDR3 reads CASSRGIMDSPLHF. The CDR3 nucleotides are TGTGCCAGCAGCCGAGGTATTATGGATTCACCCCTCCACTTT.

The CDR3 loop is CASSRTRSLNTGELFF. CDR3 DNA: TGTGCCAGCAGCCGGACTAGATCTCTGAACACCGGGGAGCTGTTTTTT. This chain joins TRBV7-8 and TRBJ2-2; 7 bases align to TRBD2. The CDR3 has 16 residues. Germline CDR1 is SGHVS and CDR2 is FQNEAQ. The V and J ends lost 5 bases and 1 base, in that order; junction bases with no gene match: 7.

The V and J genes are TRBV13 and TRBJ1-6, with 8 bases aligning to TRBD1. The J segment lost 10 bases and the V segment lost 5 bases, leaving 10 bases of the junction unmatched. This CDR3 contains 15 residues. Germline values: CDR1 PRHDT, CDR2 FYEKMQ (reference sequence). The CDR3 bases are TGTGCCAGCAGCCCAGCAGGGGGCGCGGGGTCACCCCTCCACTTT. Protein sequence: CASSPAGGAGSPLHF.

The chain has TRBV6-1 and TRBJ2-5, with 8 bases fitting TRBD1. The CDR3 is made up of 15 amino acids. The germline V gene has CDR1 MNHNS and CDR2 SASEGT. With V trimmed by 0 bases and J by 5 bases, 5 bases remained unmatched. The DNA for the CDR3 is TGTGCCAGCAGTGAAGCCAGGGGGCTCGGGGAGACCCAGTACTTC. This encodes CASSEARGLGETQYF.

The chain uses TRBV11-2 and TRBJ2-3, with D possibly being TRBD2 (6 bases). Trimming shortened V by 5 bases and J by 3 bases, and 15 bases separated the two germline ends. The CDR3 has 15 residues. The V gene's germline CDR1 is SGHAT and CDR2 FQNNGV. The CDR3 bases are TGTGCCAGCAGCCGCGGGGCCGGTGAGACAGATACGCAGTATTTT. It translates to CASSRGAGETDTQYF.

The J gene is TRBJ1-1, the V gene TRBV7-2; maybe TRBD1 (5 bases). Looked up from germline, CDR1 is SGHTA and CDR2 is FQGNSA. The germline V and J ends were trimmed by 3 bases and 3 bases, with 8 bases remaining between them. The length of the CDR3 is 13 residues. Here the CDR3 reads CASSFAGYTEAFF. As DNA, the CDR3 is TGTGCCAGCAGCTTTGCAGGGTACACTGAAGCTTTCTTT.

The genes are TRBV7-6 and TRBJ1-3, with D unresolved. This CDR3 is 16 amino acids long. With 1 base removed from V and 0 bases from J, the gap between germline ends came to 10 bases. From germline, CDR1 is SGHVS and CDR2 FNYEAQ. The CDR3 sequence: CASSLEQWYSGNTIYF. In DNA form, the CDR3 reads TGTGCCAGCAGCTTAGAACAGTGGTACTCTGGAAACACCATATATTTT.

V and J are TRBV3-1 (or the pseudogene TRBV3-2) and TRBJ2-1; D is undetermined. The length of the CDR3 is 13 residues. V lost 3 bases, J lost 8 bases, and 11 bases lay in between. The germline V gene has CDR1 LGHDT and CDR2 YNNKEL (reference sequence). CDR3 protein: CASSQTAEDEQFF. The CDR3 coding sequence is TGTGCCAGCAGCCAGACCGCCGAGGATGAGCAGTTCTTC.